Sequencing of this T cell receptor beta chain was carried out in a study of T cell responses to AZD1222 COVID-19 vaccine. Sequencing was performed with immunoSEQ multiplex PCR; in TCRdb, only in-frame clones are kept and a portion is missing. The sample has around 120,000 clones; roughly 85% are singletons. The CDR3 covers 15 residues. V gave up 2 bases and J gave up 5 bases; unmatched junction bases: 5. CDR1 and CDR2 (germline): SGDLS, YYNGEE. Source: peripheral blood, taken on day 0 of AZD1222 vaccination. The chain carries TRBV9 and TRBJ1-1; the match to TRBD1 covers 11 bases. The receptor was isolated from an adult in good health. The CDR3 is CASSVGTGGRTEAFF. The CDR3 DNA reads TGTGCCAGCAGCGTGGGGACAGGGGGGAGGACTGAAGCTTTCTTT. The whole variable domain, remainder taken from reference TRBV9 and TRBJ1-1, is DSGVTQTPKHLITATGQRVTLRCSPRSGDLSVYWYQQSLDQGLQFLIQYYNGEERAKGNILERFSAQQFPDLHSELNLSSLELGDSALYFCASSVGTGGRTEAFFGQGTRLTVV.